This note documents a single TCR beta chain sequence. Its cognate antigen is unknown. Libraries were prepared by immunoSEQ multiplex PCR; TCRdb keeps only in-frame clonotypes and omits some of them. In the table there are about a million clones, roughly 77% of which are singletons. This sample was taken from a study of shared clonotypes between healthy human individuals. Notes on the study in general: Incompleteness in sorted-subset sequencing, despite large depth, was shown by rarefaction. Roughly 4.6% of naive CD4 clonotypes were common to a handful of donors. Only blood underwent sampling, and tissue repertoires likely differ.

V was shortened by 7 bases and J by 6 bases, with 19 bases between the two germline ends. The CDR3 has 15 residues. Germline assignment: CDR1 SGHTA and CDR2 FQGNSA. The sequence was collected from a man younger than 35 in good health. Some clones in this sample may be carry-over from other donors' samples. Material for sequencing was memory CD4+ T cells from PBMCs. This sample's subset: CD45RA-negative fraction. The chain couples TRBV7-2 to TRBJ2-4, with D possibly TRBD2 on 5 matching bases. CDR3 sequence: CASTLEATTVNIQYF. For the CDR3, the DNA is TGTGCCAGCACCCTTGAGGCGACTACCGTAAACATTCAGTACTTC.